This T cell receptor (beta chain) was captured by sequencing in a study of T cell repertoires in cytomegalovirus infection. To note about this clonotype: Its antigen is not identified.

Regarding the study as a whole: It was HLA-C-restricted CMV-specific TCR beta clonotypes that dominated the response ex vivo.

TCRdb recomputed calls from the reads with MiXCR, one row per CDR3 protein. The sample contains some 560,000 distinct CDR3 sequences, around two fifths of which appear only once. Germline V gene data show CDR1 as MNHNS and CDR2 as SASEGT. The CDR3 totals 15 residues. V gave up 1 base and J gave up 5 bases, with 14 bases separating them. The source material was cultured PBMCs, sampled from culture after CMV antigen stimulation. The rearrangement joins TRBV6-1 to TRBJ2-5, with D unclear. This TCR derives from a human donor in good health (CMV status not recorded). Some clones in this sample may be carry-over from other donors' samples. The DNA of the CDR3 is TGTGCCAGCAGTGAAGTGCCCACCCCCCCCGAGACCCAGTACTTC. Protein product: CASSEVPTPPETQYF.